This T cell receptor beta chain was observed in a study of blood T cell repertoires in COVID-19. Turning to the study itself: T cells, B-cell-depleted T cells, or PBMCs supplied cDNA or gDNA.

V shed 5 bases and J 5 bases; nucleotides not matched to a gene: 9. From germline, CDR1 is LNHDA and CDR2 SQIVND (reference sequence). The CDR3 has 15 amino acids. Only in-frame clones appear in the TCRdb table, and some are missing; sequencing was by immunoSEQ multiplex PCR. The sample includes some 370,000 clones, around four fifths of them seen just once. The TCR originated in a woman aged 45-65 years who had recovered from COVID-19. Sequencing was carried out using PBMCs or T cells enriched from blood (not recorded which). V and J are TRBV19 and TRBJ2-5, with TRBD2 matching 9 bases. The CDR3, as DNA: TGTGCCAGTAGTTCTAGCGGGATTGGTTGGGAGACCCAGTACTTC. Translated: CASSSSGIGWETQYF.